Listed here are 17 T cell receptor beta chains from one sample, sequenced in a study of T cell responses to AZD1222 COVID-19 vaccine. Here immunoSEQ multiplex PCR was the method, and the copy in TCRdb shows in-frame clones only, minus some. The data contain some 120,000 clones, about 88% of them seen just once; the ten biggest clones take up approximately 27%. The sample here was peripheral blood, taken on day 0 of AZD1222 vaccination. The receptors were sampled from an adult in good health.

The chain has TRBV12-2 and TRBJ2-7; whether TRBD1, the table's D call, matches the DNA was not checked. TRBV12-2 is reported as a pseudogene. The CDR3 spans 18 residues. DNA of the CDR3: TGTGCAAGTCGCTTAGCGGAAGATCACAGGGTTGAATGGGCGGAGCAGTACTTC. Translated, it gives CASRLAEDHRVEWAEQYF.

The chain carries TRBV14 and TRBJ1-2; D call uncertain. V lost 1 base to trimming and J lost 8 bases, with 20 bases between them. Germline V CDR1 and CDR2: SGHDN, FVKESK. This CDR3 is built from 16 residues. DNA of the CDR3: TGTGCCAGCAGCCAAGTCCGGTGGGGTTTTTTGAAAGGCTACACCTTC. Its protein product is CASSQVRWGFLKGYTF.

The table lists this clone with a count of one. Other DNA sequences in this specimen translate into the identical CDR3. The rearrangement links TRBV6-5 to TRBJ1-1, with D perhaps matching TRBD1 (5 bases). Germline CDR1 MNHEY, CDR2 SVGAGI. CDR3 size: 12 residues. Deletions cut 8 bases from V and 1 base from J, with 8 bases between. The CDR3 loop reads CASAGGNTEAFF. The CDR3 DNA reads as TGTGCCAGCGCGGGGGGGAACACTGAAGCTTTCTTT.

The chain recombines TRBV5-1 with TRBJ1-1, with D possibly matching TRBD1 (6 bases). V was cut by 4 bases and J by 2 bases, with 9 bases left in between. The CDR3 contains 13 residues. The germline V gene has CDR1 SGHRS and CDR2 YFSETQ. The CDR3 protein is CASSPGQNTEAFF. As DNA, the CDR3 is TGCGCCAGCAGCCCGGGACAAAACACTGAAGCTTTCTTT.

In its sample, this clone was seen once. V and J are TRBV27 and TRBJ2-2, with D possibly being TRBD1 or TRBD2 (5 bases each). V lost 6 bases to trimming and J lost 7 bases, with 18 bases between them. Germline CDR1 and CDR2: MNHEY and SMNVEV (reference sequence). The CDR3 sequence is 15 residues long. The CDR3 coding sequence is TGTGCCAGCAGCCACGGGGCTTTGATGGTCGGGGAGCTGTTTTTT. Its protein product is CASSHGALMVGELFF.

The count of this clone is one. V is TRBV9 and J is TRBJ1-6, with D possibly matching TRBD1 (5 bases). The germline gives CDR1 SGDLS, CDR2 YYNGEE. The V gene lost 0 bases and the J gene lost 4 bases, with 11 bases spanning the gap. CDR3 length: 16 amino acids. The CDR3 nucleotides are TGTGCCAGCAGCGTAGAAGGAGGGACGTATAATTCACCCCTCCACTTT. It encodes CASSVEGGTYNSPLHF.

DNA for the CDR3: TGTGCCAGCGGAGGACGGCCTAGCACAGATACGCAGTATTTT. Its translation is CASGGRPSTDTQYF. The chain is built from TRBV6-5 and TRBJ2-3; D possibly corresponds to TRBD2 (5 bases). V lost 8 bases, J lost 0 bases, and 12 bases lay in between. The germline gives CDR1 MNHEY, CDR2 SVGAGI. The CDR3 has 14 amino acids.

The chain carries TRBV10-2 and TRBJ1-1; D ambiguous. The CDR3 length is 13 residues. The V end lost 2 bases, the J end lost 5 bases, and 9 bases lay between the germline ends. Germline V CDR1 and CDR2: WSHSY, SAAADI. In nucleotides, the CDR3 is TGCGCCAGCAGTGAGCCCTCCCTTACTGAAGCTTTCTTT. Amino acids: CASSEPSLTEAFF.

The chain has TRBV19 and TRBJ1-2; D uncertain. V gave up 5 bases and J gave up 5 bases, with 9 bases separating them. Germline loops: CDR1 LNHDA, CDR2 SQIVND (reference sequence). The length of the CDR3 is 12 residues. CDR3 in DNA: TGTGCCAGTAGTTCAGAGCTTTATGGCTACACCTTC. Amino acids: CASSSELYGYTF.

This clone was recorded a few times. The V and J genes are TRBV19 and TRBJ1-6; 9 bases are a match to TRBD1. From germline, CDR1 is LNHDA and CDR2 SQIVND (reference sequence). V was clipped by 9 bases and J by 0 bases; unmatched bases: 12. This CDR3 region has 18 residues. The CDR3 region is CASNRGLSQSSYNSPLHF. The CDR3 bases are TGTGCCAGCAACAGGGGGCTCTCCCAGAGCTCCTATAATTCACCCCTCCACTTT.

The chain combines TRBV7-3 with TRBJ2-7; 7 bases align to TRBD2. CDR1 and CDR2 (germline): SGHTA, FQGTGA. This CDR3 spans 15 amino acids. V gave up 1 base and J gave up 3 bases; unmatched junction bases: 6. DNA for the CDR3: TGTGCCAGCAGCTTAATGGCTAGCGGTGTCTACGAGCAGTACTTC. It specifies CASSLMASGVYEQYF.

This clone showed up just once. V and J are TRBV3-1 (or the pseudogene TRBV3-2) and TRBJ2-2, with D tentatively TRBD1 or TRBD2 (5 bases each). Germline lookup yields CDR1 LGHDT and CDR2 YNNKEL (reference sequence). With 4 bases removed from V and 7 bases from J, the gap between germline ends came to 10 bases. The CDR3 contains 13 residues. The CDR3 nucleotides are TGTGCCAGCAGCCCGCGAGGGGACGGGGAGCTGTTTTTT. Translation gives CASSPRGDGELFF.

CDR3 sequence reads: CASSTLGYRGPYNEQFF. The DNA for the CDR3 is TGTGCCAGCAGCACATTGGGGTACAGGGGGCCCTACAATGAGCAGTTCTTC. V is TRBV14 and J is TRBJ2-1; 9 bases line up with TRBD1. The V gene end was trimmed by 5 bases and the J gene end by 2 bases; junction bases not matched to a gene: 10. The CDR3 totals 17 residues. In germline, CDR1 is SGHDN, CDR2 FVKESK.

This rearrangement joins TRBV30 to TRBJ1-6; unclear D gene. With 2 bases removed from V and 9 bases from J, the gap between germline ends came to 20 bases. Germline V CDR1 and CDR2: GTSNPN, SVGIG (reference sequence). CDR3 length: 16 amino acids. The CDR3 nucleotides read TGTGCCTGGAGTTTCCGCACTGGATGGCAGAGTTCACCCCTCCACTTT. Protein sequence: CAWSFRTGWQSSPLHF.

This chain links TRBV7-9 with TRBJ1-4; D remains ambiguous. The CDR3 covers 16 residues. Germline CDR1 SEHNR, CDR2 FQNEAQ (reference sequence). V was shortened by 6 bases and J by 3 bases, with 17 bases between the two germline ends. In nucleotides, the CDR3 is TGTGCCAGCAGTTTTCGCGGCGGGAGGGCTAATGAAAAACTGTTTTTT. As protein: CASSFRGGRANEKLFF.

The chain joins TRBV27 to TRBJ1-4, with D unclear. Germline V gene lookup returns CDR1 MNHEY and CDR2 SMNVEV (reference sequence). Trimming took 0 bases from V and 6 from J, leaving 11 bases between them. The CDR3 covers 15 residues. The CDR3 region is CASSLSGGYDEKLFF. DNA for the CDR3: TGTGCCAGCAGTTTATCTGGAGGGTATGATGAAAAACTGTTTTTT. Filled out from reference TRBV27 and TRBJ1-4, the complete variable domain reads EAQVTQNPRYLITVTGKKLTVTCSQNMNHEYMSWYRQDPGLGLRQIYYSMNVEVTDKGDVPEGYKVSRKEKRNFPLILESPSPNQTSLYFCASSLSGGYDEKLFFGSGTQLSVL.

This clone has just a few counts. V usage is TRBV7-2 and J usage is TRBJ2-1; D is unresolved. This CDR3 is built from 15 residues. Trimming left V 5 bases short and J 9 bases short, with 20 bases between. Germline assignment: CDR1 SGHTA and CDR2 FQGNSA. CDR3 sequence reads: CASSPERASFGEQFF. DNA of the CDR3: TGTGCCAGCAGCCCCGAACGGGCTAGTTTCGGTGAGCAGTTCTTC.